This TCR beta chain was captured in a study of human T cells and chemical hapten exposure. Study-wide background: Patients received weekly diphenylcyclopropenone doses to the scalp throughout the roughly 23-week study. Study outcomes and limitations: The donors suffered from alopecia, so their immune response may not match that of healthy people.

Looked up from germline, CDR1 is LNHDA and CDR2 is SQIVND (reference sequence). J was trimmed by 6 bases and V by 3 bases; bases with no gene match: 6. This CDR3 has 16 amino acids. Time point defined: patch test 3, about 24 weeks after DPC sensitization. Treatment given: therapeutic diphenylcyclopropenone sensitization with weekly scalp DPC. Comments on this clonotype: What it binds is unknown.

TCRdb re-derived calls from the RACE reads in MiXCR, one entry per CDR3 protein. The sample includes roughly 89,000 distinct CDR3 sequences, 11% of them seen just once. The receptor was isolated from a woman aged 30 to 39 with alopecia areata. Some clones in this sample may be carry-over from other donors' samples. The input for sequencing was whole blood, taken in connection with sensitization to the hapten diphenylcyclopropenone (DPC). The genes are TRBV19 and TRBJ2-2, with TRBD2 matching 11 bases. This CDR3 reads CASSMVSGRAAGELFF. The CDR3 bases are TGTGCCAGTAGTATGGTTAGCGGGAGGGCTGCCGGGGAGCTGTTTTTT.